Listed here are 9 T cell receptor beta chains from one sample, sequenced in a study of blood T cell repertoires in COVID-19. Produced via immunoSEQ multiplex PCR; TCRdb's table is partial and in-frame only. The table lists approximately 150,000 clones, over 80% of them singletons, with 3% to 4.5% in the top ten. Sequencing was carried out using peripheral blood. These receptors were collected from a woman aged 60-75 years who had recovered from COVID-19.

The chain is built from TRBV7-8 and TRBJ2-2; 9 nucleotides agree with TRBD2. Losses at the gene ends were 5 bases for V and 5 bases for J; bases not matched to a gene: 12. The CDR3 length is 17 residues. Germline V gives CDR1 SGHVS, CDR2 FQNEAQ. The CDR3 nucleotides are TGTGCCAGCAGCCAGAGGACTATAGCGGGGGATACCGGGGAGCTGTTTTTT. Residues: CASSQRTIAGDTGELFF.

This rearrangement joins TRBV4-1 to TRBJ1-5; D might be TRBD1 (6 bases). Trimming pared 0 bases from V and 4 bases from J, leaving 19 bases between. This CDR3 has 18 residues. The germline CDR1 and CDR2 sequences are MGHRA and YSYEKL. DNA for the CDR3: TGCGCCAGCAGCCAAGAGGGTCTTATTTCCAGGGGAAATCAGCCCCAGCATTTT. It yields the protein CASSQEGLISRGNQPQHF.

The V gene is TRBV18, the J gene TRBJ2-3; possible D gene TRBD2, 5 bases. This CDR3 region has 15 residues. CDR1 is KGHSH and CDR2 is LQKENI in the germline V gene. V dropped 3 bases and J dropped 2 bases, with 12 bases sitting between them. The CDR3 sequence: CASSPMDSATDTQYF. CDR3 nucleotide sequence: TGTGCCAGCTCACCGATGGACTCGGCCACAGATACGCAGTATTTT.

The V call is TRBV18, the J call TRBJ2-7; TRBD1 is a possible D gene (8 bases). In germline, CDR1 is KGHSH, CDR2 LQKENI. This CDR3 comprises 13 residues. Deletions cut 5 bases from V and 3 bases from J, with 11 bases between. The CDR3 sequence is CASSTGGDYEQYF. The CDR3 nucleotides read TGTGCCAGCTCAACAGGGGGGGACTACGAGCAGTACTTC.

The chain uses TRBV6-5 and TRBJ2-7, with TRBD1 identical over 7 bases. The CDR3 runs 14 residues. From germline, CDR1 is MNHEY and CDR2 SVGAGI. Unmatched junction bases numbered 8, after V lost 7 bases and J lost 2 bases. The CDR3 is CASTRQGYAYEQYF. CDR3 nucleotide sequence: TGTGCCAGCACCCGACAGGGTTATGCCTACGAGCAGTACTTC.

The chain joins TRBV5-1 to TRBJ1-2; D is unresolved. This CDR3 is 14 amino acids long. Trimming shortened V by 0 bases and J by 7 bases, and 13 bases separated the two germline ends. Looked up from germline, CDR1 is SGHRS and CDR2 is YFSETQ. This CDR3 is CASSLAYRDSGYTF. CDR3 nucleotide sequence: TGCGCCAGCAGCTTGGCCTATCGGGATTCTGGCTACACCTTC.

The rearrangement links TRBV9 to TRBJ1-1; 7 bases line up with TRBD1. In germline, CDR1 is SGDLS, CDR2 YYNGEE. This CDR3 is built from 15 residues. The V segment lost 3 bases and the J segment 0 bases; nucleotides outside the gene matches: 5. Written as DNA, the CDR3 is TGTGCCAGCAGCGGATCCGGGACAGTGAACACTGAAGCTTTCTTT. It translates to CASSGSGTVNTEAFF.

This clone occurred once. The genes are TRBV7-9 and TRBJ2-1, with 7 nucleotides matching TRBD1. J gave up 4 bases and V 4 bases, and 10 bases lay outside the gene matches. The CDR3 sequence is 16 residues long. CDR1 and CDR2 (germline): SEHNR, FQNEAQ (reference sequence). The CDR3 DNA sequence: TGTGCCAGCAGCTCAAACCTCGGGACAGCATACAATGAGCAGTTCTTC. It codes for CASSSNLGTAYNEQFF.

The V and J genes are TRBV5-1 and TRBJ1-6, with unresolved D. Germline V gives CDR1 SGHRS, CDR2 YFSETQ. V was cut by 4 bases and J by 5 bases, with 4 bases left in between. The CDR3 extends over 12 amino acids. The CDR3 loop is CASSVDNSPLHF. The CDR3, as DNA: TGCGCCAGCAGCGTCGATAATTCACCCCTCCACTTT.